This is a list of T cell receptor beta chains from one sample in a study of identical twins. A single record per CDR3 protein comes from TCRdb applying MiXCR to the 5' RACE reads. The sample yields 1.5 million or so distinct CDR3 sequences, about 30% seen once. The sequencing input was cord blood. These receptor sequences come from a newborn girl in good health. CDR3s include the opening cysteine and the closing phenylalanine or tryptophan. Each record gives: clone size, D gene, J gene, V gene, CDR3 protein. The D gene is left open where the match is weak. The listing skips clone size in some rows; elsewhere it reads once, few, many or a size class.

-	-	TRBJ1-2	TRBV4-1	CASSQPKTLYGYTF
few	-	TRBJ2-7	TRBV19	CASSSKTYEQYF
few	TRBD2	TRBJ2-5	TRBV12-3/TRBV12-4	CASSFTGLAEETQYF
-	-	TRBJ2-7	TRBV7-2	CVSSLGGSYEQYF
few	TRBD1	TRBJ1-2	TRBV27	CASSLGQGGVYGYTF
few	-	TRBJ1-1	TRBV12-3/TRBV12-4	CASSWFRGRDTEAFF
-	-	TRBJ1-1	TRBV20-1	CSALAGEGNTEAFF
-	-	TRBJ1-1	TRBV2	CASSDLGMNTEAFF
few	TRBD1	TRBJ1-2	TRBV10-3	CAISESGTAYGYTF
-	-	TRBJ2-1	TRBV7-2	CTSSLRREAYNEQFF
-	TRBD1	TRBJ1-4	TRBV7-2	CASSLAPGTGVEKLFF
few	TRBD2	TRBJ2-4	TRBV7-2	CASSLGGTSGQNIQYF
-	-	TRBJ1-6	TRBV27	CASSFSVVGSPLHF
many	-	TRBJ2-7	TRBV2	CASSRLGEQYF
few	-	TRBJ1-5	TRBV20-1	CSATPNPDGGHQPQHF
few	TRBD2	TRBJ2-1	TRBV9	CASSDMGLAGHNEQFF
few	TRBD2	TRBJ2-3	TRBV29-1	CSVERGRASVQYF
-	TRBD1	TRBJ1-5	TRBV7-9	CASSDTGALYSNQPQHF
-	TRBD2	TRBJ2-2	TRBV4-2	CASSQDIVVLAGVTGELFF
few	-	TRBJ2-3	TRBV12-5	CASGLSSDTQYF
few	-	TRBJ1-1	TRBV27	CASSLSAGTTEAFF
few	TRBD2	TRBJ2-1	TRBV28	CASSPGGSGTYNEQFF
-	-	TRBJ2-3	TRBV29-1	CSVKVSEKNTQYF
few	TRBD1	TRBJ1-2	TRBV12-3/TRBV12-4	CASSFSLPTRTGKGHYGYTF
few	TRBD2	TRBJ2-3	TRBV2	CASSEGMGGLATFTDTQYF
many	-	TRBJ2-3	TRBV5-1	CASSLQEITDTQYF
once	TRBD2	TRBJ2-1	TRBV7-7	CASSLVSGRVGYNEQFF
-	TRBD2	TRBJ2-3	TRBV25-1	CASSVFSGGAGDTQYF
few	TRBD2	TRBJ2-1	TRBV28	CASSFPTSGMGASYNEQFF
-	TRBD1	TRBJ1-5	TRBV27	CASSLNYRGGVCQPRHF
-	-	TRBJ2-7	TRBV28	CASSLGSLLYEQYF
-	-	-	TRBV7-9	CASSPRKVRYNEQYF
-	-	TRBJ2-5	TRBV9	CASSVERAGHNEQYF
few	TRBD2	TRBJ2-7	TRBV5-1	CASSPIQRGSSYEQYF
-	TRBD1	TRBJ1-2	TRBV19	CASMGQGGYTF
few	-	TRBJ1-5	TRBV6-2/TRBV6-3	CASSYSSRGSGQPQHF
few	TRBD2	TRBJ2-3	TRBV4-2	CASSPGASGSTDTQYF
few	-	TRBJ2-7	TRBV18	CASSPATRTVFPYEQYF
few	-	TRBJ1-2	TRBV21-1	CASSKKSGQGATGYGYTF
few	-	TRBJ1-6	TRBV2	CASSEALWGSSYNSPLHF
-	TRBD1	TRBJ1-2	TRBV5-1	CASSSQGSLYGYTF
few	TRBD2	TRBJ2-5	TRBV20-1	CSASGTSDQETQYF
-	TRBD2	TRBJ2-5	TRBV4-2	CASSQFATGLAGQETQYF
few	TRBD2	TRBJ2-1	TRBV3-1	CASSQVSTRTSGRNEQFF
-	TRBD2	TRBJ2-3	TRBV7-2	CASSLVAGVGDTQYF
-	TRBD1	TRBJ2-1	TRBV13	CASSDRAYEQFF
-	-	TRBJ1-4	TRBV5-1	CASSWVPGGAEKLFF
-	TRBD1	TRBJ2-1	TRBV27	CASSLLPFVTTGPISYEQFF
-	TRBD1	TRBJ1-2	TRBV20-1	CSAIPPGQPYGYTF
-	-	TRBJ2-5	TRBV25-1	CASSGRRDFPYNEQYF
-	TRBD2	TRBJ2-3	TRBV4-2	CASSQGSGGAPTDTQYF
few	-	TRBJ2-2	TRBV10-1	CASSDRVSGELFF
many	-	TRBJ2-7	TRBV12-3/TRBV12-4	CASSYEDWATGEQYF